The 5 T cell receptor beta chains below all came from one sample that was sequenced in a study of shared clonotypes between healthy human individuals. Using immunoSEQ multiplex PCR, the repertoire was profiled, and TCRdb retains in-frame clones only, with some absent. The sample lists some 900,000 clones; approximately 76% were seen once. Sample: memory CD4+ T cells sorted from blood. Documented subset: CD45RA-negative fraction. Receptors were obtained from a man between 18 and 29 years old in good health.

V gene TRBV6-5 combines with J gene TRBJ2-7; 14 nucleotides align to TRBD2. The CDR3 extends over 15 amino acids. CDR1 is MNHEY, CDR2 SVGAGI, per germline. J lost 0 bases, V lost 6 bases, and 1 base had no gene match. As DNA, the CDR3 is TGTGCCAGCAGAGGGACTAGCGGGGGCTCCTACGAGCAGTACTTC. Protein sequence: CASRGTSGGSYEQYF.

A remark on this clone: It is likely a read error: a sequence one base away is far more abundant. Other DNA variants within this sample encode the same CDR3. J is TRBJ1-2 and V is TRBV5-1; 8 nucleotides match TRBD1. This CDR3 contains 13 residues. V dropped 4 bases and J dropped 4; count of bases not matched to a gene: 3. From germline, CDR1 is SGHRS and CDR2 YFSETQ. As DNA, the CDR3 is TGCGCCAGCAGCCCGGACAGGGTCTATGGCTACACCTTC. This sequence encodes CASSPDRVYGYTF.

The gene calls are TRBV25-1 and TRBJ1-4; D gene ambiguous. V lost 4 bases, J lost 7 bases, and 7 bases lay in between. This CDR3 comprises 12 residues. Germline CDR1 MGHDK, CDR2 SYGVNS. The CDR3 nucleotides are TGTGCCAGCAGTGTTGTCGGTGAAAAACTGTTTTTT. Translating gives CASSVVGEKLFF.

This clone was recorded many times. This chain uses TRBV4-3 with TRBJ2-1; 8 nucleotides align to TRBD2. This CDR3 spans 21 amino acids. V dropped 0 bases and J dropped 0; count of bases not matched to a gene: 16. Germline CDR1 is LGHNA and CDR2 is YSLEER. This chain's CDR3 is CASSQELSWLAGQSSYNEQFF. The CDR3 nucleotides read TGCGCCAGCAGCCAAGAACTGTCGTGGCTAGCGGGCCAAAGCTCCTACAATGAGCAGTTCTTC.

Of note for this clone: Other DNA sequences within the sample encode an identical CDR3. The rearrangement links TRBV18 to TRBJ1-1, with TRBD1 matching over 10 bases. The CDR3 covers 15 residues. After removal of 0 bases from V and 5 bases from J, the junction contained 3 bases not matched to a gene. The germline V gene has CDR1 KGHSH and CDR2 LQKENI. The CDR3 region has the DNA TGTGCCAGCTCACCACCGGGACAGGGGAGGACTGAAGCTTTCTTT. Its protein product is CASSPPGQGRTEAFF.